The clone carrying this T cell receptor (beta chain) appeared a single time. The antigen remains undetermined. This entry is derived from a study of T cells in localized non-small cell lung cancer. Study-wide points: There was higher T cell clonality in uninvolved adjacent lung than in tumor, and it was highest there. Density of T cells in blood, when higher, went with longer overall survival.

Here immunoSEQ multiplex PCR was the method, and the copy in TCRdb shows in-frame clones only, minus some. In the table there are about 34,000 clones, 93% of which are singletons. Trimming removed 7 bases from V and 4 bases from J, with 7 bases in between. Germline V lookup: CDR1 LNHDA, CDR2 SQIVND (reference sequence). This CDR3 is built from 11 residues. This receptor was identified in an older female donor with stage I lung adenocarcinoma. The V call is TRBV19, the J call TRBJ1-1; D is perhaps TRBD1 (5 bases). The material sequenced was peripheral blood, taken before any cancer treatment. DNA of the CDR3: TGTGCCAGTATTAGGGGCACTGAAGCTTTCTTT. Protein: CASIRGTEAFF.